Below are 32 T cell receptor beta chains sequenced from a single sample in a study of T-cell memory formation after mild COVID-19. One entry per CDR3 protein, called by TCRdb with MiXCR from the 5' RACE reads. Counted here are approximately 150,000 distinct CDR3 sequences, 6% occurring once; the ten biggest clones make up about 2.1%. Source material: PBMCs or a T cell subset sorted from them (not recorded which). These receptors came from an adult woman who had mild COVID-19 (a few samples of this study predate the infection). Cell type and time point are not known.

Ten or more counts support this clonotype. The V call is TRBV12-3 or TRBV12-4, the J call TRBJ2-3, with 11 bases matching TRBD2. There are 14 residues in the CDR3. The V gene end was trimmed by 5 bases and the J gene end by 6 bases; junction bases not matched to a gene: 4. The CDR3, as DNA: TGTGCCAGCAGTAATAGCGGGAGGGAGGATACGCAGTATTTT. Translating gives CASSNSGREDTQYF.

The J gene is TRBJ2-5, the V gene TRBV7-3; 7 bases match TRBD1. The CDR3 has 14 amino acids. Germline V gene lookup returns CDR1 SGHTA and CDR2 FQGTGA. J was trimmed by 5 bases and V by 5 bases; bases with no gene match: 8. DNA of the CDR3: TGTGCCAGCAGCGTAGGGGGCATGGGGGAGACCCAGTACTTC. This encodes CASSVGGMGETQYF.

This clonotype was seen ten or more times. CDR3 amino acids: CSAKPPGASFYNEQFF. The CDR3 nucleotides read TGCAGTGCAAAGCCACCCGGGGCTAGCTTCTACAATGAGCAGTTCTTC. The genes are TRBV20-1 and TRBJ2-1; D possibly matches TRBD1 or TRBD2 (5 bases each). This CDR3 spans 16 amino acids. Trimming took 6 bases from V and 3 from J, leaving 21 bases between them. Looked up from germline, CDR1 is DFQATT and CDR2 is SNEGSKA (reference sequence).

This clonotype appeared many times. The chain recombines TRBV5-1 with TRBJ2-7; D assignment may be TRBD1 or TRBD2 (5 bases each). CDR1 and CDR2 (germline): SGHRS, YFSETQ. V was trimmed by 4 bases and J by 3 bases, leaving 17 bases between them. The CDR3 contains 15 residues. The CDR3 is CASSTDPGPGYEQYF. The CDR3 DNA reads as TGCGCCAGCAGCACGGACCCGGGACCTGGCTACGAGCAGTACTTC.

Only one count was recorded for this clonotype. Relative to the germline gene, one junction end is altered; a read error may explain this. The gene calls are TRBV7-3 and TRBJ2-1; D may correspond to TRBD1 or TRBD2 (5 bases each). Per germline, CDR1 SGHTA and CDR2 FQGTGA. This CDR3 contains 15 residues. CDR3 region: CASSPYQGPYTEQFF. The CDR3 DNA sequence: TGTGCCAGCAGCCCCTATCAGGGACCCTACACTGAGCAGTTCTTC.

The genes are TRBV27 and TRBJ2-7; tentative D call: TRBD1 (5 bases). CDR3 length: 14 residues. Trimming removed 10 bases from V and 0 bases from J, with 16 bases in between. Germline V gene data show CDR1 as MNHEY and CDR2 as SMNVEV (reference sequence). The chain's CDR3 is CANSTQGGSYEQYF. In DNA, the CDR3 is TGTGCCAACTCGACTCAGGGCGGCTCCTACGAGCAGTACTTC.

This clonotype was counted at least ten times. The gene calls are TRBV20-1 and TRBJ2-3; no reliable D call. CDR3 length equals 12 residues. Looked up from germline, CDR1 is DFQATT and CDR2 is SNEGSKA (reference sequence). Trimming shortened V by 7 bases and J by 3 bases, and 11 bases separated the two germline ends. The CDR3: CSVRTITDTQYF. The CDR3 DNA follows: TGCAGTGTCAGGACCATTACAGATACGCAGTATTTT.

This clonotype showed up many times. V gene TRBV11-2 combines with J gene TRBJ2-7, with D possibly matching TRBD1 (5 bases). This CDR3 is built from 15 residues. Germline CDR1 and CDR2: SGHAT and FQNNGV. V was cut by 6 bases and J by 4 bases, with 19 bases left in between. Here the CDR3 reads CASSSQVPPGYEQYF. The CDR3 DNA reads as TGTGCCAGCAGTTCACAGGTGCCCCCTGGGTACGAGCAGTACTTC.

Turning to this clonotype: A read error may explain this, as a much larger clone is one base away. This chain links TRBV4-1 with TRBJ2-7; D call uncertain. The V end lost 3 bases, the J end lost 0 bases, and 12 bases lay between the germline ends. CDR3 length: 15 amino acids. CDR1 is MGHRA, CDR2 YSYEKL, per germline. The CDR3 region is CASSQTGSASYEQYF. DNA of the CDR3: TGCGCCAGCAGCCAGACCGGGTCAGCCTCCTACGAGCAGTACTTC.

This clonotype was seen only a few times. The V call is TRBV7-2, the J call TRBJ2-1, with D unclear. From germline, CDR1 is SGHTA and CDR2 FQGNSA. Trimming took 3 bases from V and 9 from J, leaving 12 bases between them. This CDR3 is 13 amino acids long. CDR3 bases: TGTGCCAGCAGCTTGTCTACGGGCCTTGAGCAGTTCTTC. Protein sequence: CASSLSTGLEQFF.

The rearrangement links TRBV7-2 to TRBJ2-3; D possibly matches TRBD1 or TRBD2 (5 bases each). The CDR3 is made up of 15 amino acids. Germline CDR1 SGHTA, CDR2 FQGNSA. V lost 7 bases and J lost 3, with 17 bases in between. The CDR3 loop is CASTWGMGRTDTQYF. As DNA, the CDR3 is TGTGCCAGCACCTGGGGCATGGGGAGAACAGATACGCAGTATTTT.

This clonotype has a handful of counts. V and J are TRBV6-6 and TRBJ1-5; D is perhaps TRBD1 (6 bases). The CDR3 loop spans 15 amino acids. CDR1 MNHNY and CDR2 SVGAGI come from the germline V gene (reference sequence). The germline V and J ends were trimmed by 7 bases and 0 bases, with 13 bases remaining between them. As DNA, the CDR3 is TGTGCCAGCACCGGGACACTTTATAGCAATCAGCCCCAGCATTTT. Amino acids: CASTGTLYSNQPQHF.

This clonotype was recorded many times. The chain joins TRBV10-3 to TRBJ2-1, with 8 positions matching TRBD1. Per germline, CDR1 ENHRY and CDR2 SYGVKD. V trimming: 6 bases; J trimming: 6 bases; junction bases outside the gene matches: 1. The CDR3 is made up of 12 amino acids. The chain's CDR3 is CAIRTGGNEQFF. The CDR3 region has the DNA TGTGCCATCAGAACAGGGGGCAATGAGCAGTTCTTC.

This chain uses TRBV6-5 with TRBJ2-4; 7 positions match TRBD1. This CDR3 spans 18 amino acids. The V and J ends lost 0 bases and 1 base, in that order; junction bases with no gene match: 9. Germline V CDR1 and CDR2: MNHEY, SVGAGI. CDR3 bases: TGTGCCAGCAGTTACTCGAGTTTTAAGGGGGCGGCCAAAAACATTCAGTACTTC. Protein product: CASSYSSFKGAAKNIQYF.

This clonotype was counted at least ten times. The chain employs TRBV4-3 and TRBJ1-5; TRBD1 is a possible D gene (5 bases). Trimming removed 1 base at V and 0 bases at J, with 16 bases between. This CDR3 has 18 residues. Looked up from germline, CDR1 is LGHNA and CDR2 is YSLEER. Written as DNA, the CDR3 is TGCGCCAGCAGCCAAGTCCCCCTGGGACCAACTAGCAATCAGCCCCAGCATTTT. Translated, it gives CASSQVPLGPTSNQPQHF.

This clonotype was recorded a few times. The chain employs TRBV19 and TRBJ2-1; D not resolved. Germline V gene data show CDR1 as LNHDA and CDR2 as SQIVND (reference sequence). V shed 5 bases and J shed 4 bases, with 18 bases lying between them. The CDR3 is 16 amino acids. CDR3 in amino acids: CASSVGSQMLYNEQFF. In DNA, the CDR3 is TGTGCCAGTAGTGTTGGGTCGCAGATGTTATACAATGAGCAGTTCTTC.

The chain carries TRBV20-1 and TRBJ2-7; D is possibly TRBD1 or TRBD2 (6 bases each). The CDR3 loop spans 13 amino acids. V lost 7 bases to trimming and J lost 0 bases, with 13 bases between them. Germline CDR1 is DFQATT and CDR2 is SNEGSKA (reference sequence). CDR3: CSVSGGYSYEQYF. The CDR3 DNA reads TGCAGTGTCTCCGGGGGCTACTCCTACGAGCAGTACTTC.

Notes on this clonotype: A junction end diverges from the germline sequence, so it may reflect a read error. This chain joins TRBV7-9 and TRBJ1-2, with TRBD1 matching over 12 bases. Germline V gene data show CDR1 as SEHNR and CDR2 as FQNEAQ (reference sequence). CDR3 length equals 16 residues. The CDR3 loop is CAGSPQTGTGGEGYTF. CDR3 in DNA: TGTGCCGGCAGTCCACAAACCGGGACAGGGGGCGAGGGCTACACCTTC.

This clonotype was detected a few times. The chain combines TRBV30 with TRBJ2-1, with 7 bases lining up with TRBD2. The length of the CDR3 is 14 residues. Per germline, CDR1 GTSNPN and CDR2 SVGIG (reference sequence). Losses at the gene ends were 1 base for V and 6 bases for J; bases not matched to a gene: 6. CDR3 sequence: CAWSGWTRANEQFF. CDR3 coding DNA: TGTGCCTGGAGTGGATGGACTAGGGCCAATGAGCAGTTCTTC.

This clonotype has more than one count but fewer than ten. The chain carries TRBV19 and TRBJ2-5, with D perhaps matching TRBD1 (6 bases). This CDR3 is 15 amino acids long. With 5 bases removed from V and 1 base from J, the gap between germline ends came to 14 bases. Germline values: CDR1 LNHDA, CDR2 SQIVND (reference sequence). This CDR3 reads CASSRYRGGQETQYF. CDR3 DNA sequence: TGTGCCAGTAGTCGATATCGAGGGGGCCAAGAGACCCAGTACTTC. Using reference TRBV19 and TRBJ2-5 for the parts outside the CDR3, the full variable domain is DGGITQSPKYLFRKEGQNVTLSCEQNLNHDAMYWYRQDPGQGLRLIYYSQIVNDFQKGDIAEGYSVSREKKESFPLTVTSAQKNPTAFYLCASSRYRGGQETQYFGPGTRLLVL.

This clonotype was seen a few times. Compared with germline, one end of the junction differs, possibly owing to a read error. The genes are TRBV2 and TRBJ1-1, with no clear D. The CDR3 is 13 amino acids. CDR1 SNHLY and CDR2 FYNNEI come from the germline V gene. The CDR3 bases are TGTGCCAGCAGTGAATACGAAGGCGCTTACAAACTTTTT. It codes for CASSEYEGAYKLF.

A few counts support this clonotype. The chain links TRBV12-3 or TRBV12-4 to TRBJ2-3; possibly TRBD1 or TRBD2 for D (5 bases each). CDR3 length: 15 amino acids. Deletions cut 6 bases from V and 7 bases from J, with 20 bases between. The CDR3 protein is CASSPRDPLRNTQYF. In DNA, the CDR3 is TGTGCCAGCAGCCCTCGGGACCCATTAAGGAATACGCAGTATTTT.

This clonotype was found a few times. The V and J genes are TRBV12-3 or TRBV12-4 and TRBJ2-3; D perhaps matches TRBD2 (5 bases). The CDR3 covers 14 residues. The V and J ends lost 8 bases and 3 bases respectively, with 15 bases between them. CDR3 sequence reads: CASGLEEATDTQYF. The CDR3 nucleotides read TGTGCCAGCGGGCTAGAGGAGGCAACAGATACGCAGTATTTT.

This chain connects TRBV6-1 to TRBJ1-2; 8 bases are a match to TRBD1. This CDR3 comprises 13 residues. The junction had 6 bases not matched to a gene; V was cut back by 4 bases and J by 8 bases. In germline, CDR1 is MNHNS, CDR2 SASEGT. The CDR3, as DNA: TGTGCCAGCAGTGCGGGACAGGCAGGGGGCTACACCTTC. Translation gives CASSAGQAGGYTF.

V gene TRBV18 combines with J gene TRBJ2-1; TRBD2 matches 13 bases. Germline trimming cut 2 bases from V and 10 bases from J; bases unmatched to any gene: 11. The CDR3 is made up of 17 amino acids. CDR1 is KGHSH and CDR2 is LQKENI in the germline V gene. Here the CDR3 DNA reads TGTGCCAGCTCACCAAGGACACTAGCGGGAGGGCCCACAGAGCAGTTCTTC. It is translated as CASSPRTLAGGPTEQFF.

There are many counts of this clonotype. V gene TRBV3-1 combines with J gene TRBJ1-3, with D unclear. The V gene lost 5 bases and the J gene lost 0 bases, with 8 bases spanning the gap. This CDR3 has 14 amino acids. Per germline, CDR1 LGHDT and CDR2 YNNKEL (reference sequence). CDR3 sequence: CASSAGFSGNTIYF. The CDR3 DNA is TGTGCCAGCAGCGCGGGGTTCTCTGGAAACACCATATATTTT.

The sample holds many counts of this clonotype. The chain has TRBV4-3 and TRBJ2-5, with D possibly matching TRBD2 (6 bases). This CDR3 region has 15 residues. The V end was cut by 2 bases, the J end by 5 bases, with 15 bases between. Germline CDR1 LGHNA, CDR2 YSLEER. The CDR3 is CASSQLGGISETQYF. The DNA of the CDR3 is TGCGCCAGCAGCCAACTTGGAGGGATCTCGGAGACCCAGTACTTC.

The V gene is TRBV5-1, the J gene TRBJ2-1; weak D call: TRBD2 (5 bases). The V and J ends lost 4 bases and 9 bases respectively, with 14 bases between them. The CDR3 has 13 residues. CDR1 is SGHRS and CDR2 is YFSETQ in the germline V gene. The CDR3 nucleotides read TGCGCCAGCAGCCCCCGCGAACGGGGTGAGCAGTTCTTC. Amino acid sequence: CASSPRERGEQFF.

The V and J genes are TRBV5-1 and TRBJ2-2, with D uncertain. Germline V lookup: CDR1 SGHRS, CDR2 YFSETQ. This CDR3 comprises 14 residues. The germline V and J ends were trimmed by 7 bases and 0 bases, with 10 bases remaining between them. This chain's CDR3 is CASGFGSNTGELFF. DNA of the CDR3: TGCGCCAGCGGATTCGGTTCGAACACCGGGGAGCTGTTTTTT. Filled out from reference TRBV5-1 and TRBJ2-2, the complete variable domain reads KAGVTQTPRYLIKTRGQQVTLSCSPISGHRSVSWYQQTPGQGLQFLFEYFSETQRNKGNFPGRFSGRQFSNSRSEMNVSTLELGDSALYLCASGFGSNTGELFFGEGSRLTVL.

The table lists this clonotype with many counts. The V and J genes are TRBV6-5 and TRBJ2-3; D is undetermined. Between the trimmed V and J ends, which lost 6 bases and 3 bases, there was a span of 13 bases. Germline CDR1 MNHEY, CDR2 SVGAGI. The CDR3 length is 14 residues. The CDR3 loop reads CASSHNVRTDTQYF. Here the CDR3 DNA reads TGTGCCAGCAGCCATAATGTACGTACAGATACGCAGTATTTT.

This clonotype came up many times. The rearrangement links TRBV5-1 to TRBJ2-5, with 11 nucleotides matching TRBD1. Germline V CDR1 and CDR2: SGHRS, YFSETQ. J lost 5 bases, V lost 4 bases, and 7 bases had no gene match. The CDR3 is made up of 15 amino acids. The CDR3 reads CASSPGQGAVETQYF. DNA for the CDR3: TGCGCCAGCAGCCCCGGACAGGGGGCGGTGGAGACCCAGTACTTC.

In nucleotides, the CDR3 is TGTGCCACCAGTGATTGGACTAGCGGCTACAATGAGCAGTTCTTC. Translating it yields CATSDWTSGYNEQFF. V and J are TRBV24-1 and TRBJ2-1, with 10 nucleotides matching TRBD2. Trimming took 2 bases from V and 3 from J; bases not matched to a gene: 0. The CDR3 loop spans 15 amino acids. Germline V gene data show CDR1 as KGHDR and CDR2 as SFDVKD.